These 27 T cell receptor beta chains came from one sample sequenced in a study of blood T cell repertoires in COVID-19. Clones were sequenced by immunoSEQ multiplex PCR, and TCRdb holds only the in-frame ones, with some missing. In the table there are 150,000 to 200,000 clones, 85% of which are singletons. The sample comprised peripheral blood. Receptors were obtained from a human donor with acute or convalescent COVID-19. The donor label of this sample is uncertain.

The V call is TRBV4-1, the J call TRBJ2-2; D is possibly TRBD2 (5 bases). The CDR3 runs to 18 residues. V lost 1 base, J lost 3 bases, and 18 bases lay in between. Germline-derived CDR1 and CDR2 are MGHRA and YSYEKL. CDR3 sequence (DNA): TGCGCCAGCAGCCAAGGCCCCGGGCTAGCCCGCCACACCGGGGAGCTGTTTTTT. It translates to CASSQGPGLARHTGELFF.

The J gene is TRBJ2-2, the V gene TRBV19, with TRBD1 matching 8 bases. CDR1 is LNHDA, CDR2 SQIVND, per germline (reference sequence). There are 14 residues in the CDR3. V gave up 6 bases and J gave up 7 bases; unmatched junction bases: 7. CDR3: CASRQGQAIGELFF. DNA of the CDR3: TGTGCCAGTAGACAGGGACAGGCGATCGGGGAGCTGTTTTTT. The whole variable domain, remainder taken from reference TRBV19 and TRBJ2-2, is DGGITQSPKYLFRKEGQNVTLSCEQNLNHDAMYWYRQDPGQGLRLIYYSQIVNDFQKGDIAEGYSVSREKKESFPLTVTSAQKNPTAFYLCASRQGQAIGELFFGEGSRLTVL.

V is TRBV11-2 and J is TRBJ1-2; 9 bases are a match to TRBD1. The CDR3 covers 15 residues. V lost 4 bases and J lost 4; bases outside the gene matches: 7. Germline V gene sequence: CDR1 SGHAT, CDR2 FQNNGV. The CDR3 DNA is TGTGCCAGCAGCTCAGCCGGGACAGGGACCTATGGCTACACCTTC. This gives the protein CASSSAGTGTYGYTF.

The chain combines TRBV5-1 with TRBJ1-2, with 7 bases aligning to TRBD1. J was trimmed by 5 bases and V by 2 bases; bases with no gene match: 30. Germline CDR1 reads SGHRS; CDR2 reads YFSETQ. This CDR3 is 22 amino acids long. CDR3 DNA: TGCGCCAGCAGCTTTAGGGGGCCGGGGGCCCAGGGGGACAGACAAAGAACTTATGGCTACACCTTC. The encoded protein is CASSFRGPGAQGDRQRTYGYTF.

The chain recombines TRBV27 with TRBJ2-1; 11 bases align to TRBD2. CDR3 length equals 16 residues. CDR1 MNHEY and CDR2 SMNVEV come from the germline V gene (reference sequence). With V trimmed by 3 bases and J by 9 bases, 10 bases remained unmatched. The CDR3 loop reads CASSFTLAGGYSEQFF. As DNA, the CDR3 is TGTGCCAGCAGTTTCACCCTAGCGGGGGGATATAGTGAGCAGTTCTTC.

The genes are TRBV6-1 and TRBJ1-5, with TRBD1 matching over 7 bases. Germline values: CDR1 MNHNS, CDR2 SASEGT. The V and J ends lost 1 base and 0 bases, in that order; junction bases with no gene match: 6. This CDR3 contains 17 residues. The CDR3 bases are TGTGCCAGCAGTGAAGGGACAGGAGGTAATAGCAATCAGCCCCAGCATTTT. It specifies CASSEGTGGNSNQPQHF.

In its sample, this clone was seen once. The chain carries TRBV3-1 (or the pseudogene TRBV3-2) and TRBJ1-6; the match to TRBD1 covers 9 bases. The V and J ends lost 6 bases and 8 bases, in that order; junction bases with no gene match: 5. CDR3 size: 14 residues. Germline V gene sequence: CDR1 LGHDT, CDR2 YNNKEL (reference sequence). The CDR3 region is CASRHGTGHSPLHF. The DNA for the CDR3 is TGTGCCAGCAGACACGGGACAGGGCATTCACCCCTCCACTTT.

V gene TRBV25-1 combines with J gene TRBJ2-2; TRBD1 matches at 9 bases. Germline V CDR1 and CDR2: MGHDK, SYGVNS. With V trimmed by 5 bases and J by 3 bases, 13 bases remained unmatched. The CDR3 totals 18 residues. CDR3 amino acids: CASSSTRGQGGYTGELFF. The CDR3 DNA follows: TGTGCCAGCAGTTCAACACGGGGACAGGGAGGTTACACCGGGGAGCTGTTTTTT.

V is TRBV5-4 and J is TRBJ2-7; tentatively, D is TRBD1 (6 bases). The CDR3 runs 15 residues. V lost 0 bases and J lost 5, with 15 bases in between. Looked up from germline, CDR1 is SGHNT and CDR2 is YYREEE (reference sequence). CDR3 sequence (DNA): TGTGCCAGCAGCTTGGTTGGGGGCAATAGGAACGAGCAGTACTTC. This encodes CASSLVGGNRNEQYF.

The J gene is TRBJ2-5, the V gene TRBV4-2; 10 bases align to TRBD2. CDR1 is LGHNA, CDR2 YNFKEQ, per germline. The CDR3 spans 16 residues. V was pared by 6 bases and J by 2 bases, with 9 bases of the junction left unmatched. CDR3 coding DNA: TGTGCCAGCAGGGGGAGCGGGGGGGCCCCGCAAGAGACCCAGTACTTC. It is translated as CASRGSGGAPQETQYF.

With respect to this clone: The sample has other DNA sequences that encode this CDR3 too. This chain links TRBV6-5 with TRBJ2-7; TRBD2 agrees at 7 bases. CDR1 and CDR2 from the germline V gene are MNHEY and SVGAGI. Trimming took 6 bases from V and 4 from J; bases not matched to a gene: 0. CDR3 length: 11 amino acids. The DNA for the CDR3 is TGTGCCAGCAGCGGGGGGTACGAGCAGTACTTC. This codes for CASSGGYEQYF.

The chain uses TRBV11-2 and TRBJ2-3, with D possibly being TRBD1 (5 bases). Trimming took 1 base from V and 2 from J, leaving 19 bases between them. Germline V CDR1 and CDR2: SGHAT, FQNNGV. The CDR3 length is 18 residues. In DNA, the CDR3 is TGTGCCAGCAGCTTAGCTCACCAGACAGTTACCTTCACAGATACGCAGTATTTT. Translation gives CASSLAHQTVTFTDTQYF.

The chain joins TRBV7-9 to TRBJ1-2, with 8 bases aligning to TRBD1. The length of the CDR3 is 17 residues. Germline-derived CDR1 and CDR2 are SEHNR and FQNEAQ (reference sequence). V shed 3 bases, J shed 5 bases, and the junction held 14 bases outside the gene matches. The chain's CDR3 is CASSLDMTGVTRYGYTF. As DNA, the CDR3 is TGTGCCAGCAGCTTGGACATGACAGGGGTGACAAGATATGGCTACACCTTC.

This clone came up a few times. The chain carries TRBV27 and TRBJ2-7, with 7 bases aligning to TRBD1. In germline, CDR1 is MNHEY, CDR2 SMNVEV (reference sequence). The CDR3 has 15 amino acids. V lost 6 bases and J lost 3; bases outside the gene matches: 11. CDR3 region: CASRGSGQVYYEQYF. DNA for the CDR3: TGTGCCAGCAGGGGCTCAGGACAGGTTTACTACGAGCAGTACTTC.

The rearrangement joins TRBV30 to TRBJ1-4; 11 positions match TRBD1. The V and J ends lost 4 bases and 8 bases, in that order; junction bases with no gene match: 9. Per germline, CDR1 GTSNPN and CDR2 SVGIG (reference sequence). The length of the CDR3 is 15 residues. Here the CDR3 DNA reads TGTGCCTGGAACCGACCCGGGACAGGGGGGGAAAAACTGTTTTTT. It is translated as CAWNRPGTGGEKLFF.

The J gene is TRBJ1-2, the V gene TRBV6-1; 8 nucleotides align to TRBD1. V lost 4 bases to trimming and J lost 6 bases; unmatched junction nucleotides: 13. In germline, CDR1 is MNHNS, CDR2 SASEGT. The CDR3 consists of 16 residues. The CDR3 here is CASSGRDRPAGNGYTF. In nucleotides, the CDR3 is TGTGCCAGCAGTGGTAGGGACAGGCCGGCCGGAAATGGCTACACCTTC.

V gene TRBV19 combines with J gene TRBJ1-1; D uncertain. CDR3 length: 9 amino acids. Germline CDR1 and CDR2: LNHDA and SQIVND (reference sequence). Trimming cost V 8 bases and J 11 bases, with 9 bases left between them. CDR3 sequence: CASFSGAFF. The CDR3 coding sequence is TGTGCCAGTTTCTCAGGCGCTTTCTTT.

The chain has TRBV19 and TRBJ1-2, with D unclear. Trimming stripped 7 bases from V and 3 bases from J, with 21 bases between. The CDR3 sequence is 16 residues long. Germline V lookup: CDR1 LNHDA, CDR2 SQIVND (reference sequence). CDR3 protein: CASTPQPTGIYYGYTF. The CDR3 DNA reads as TGTGCCAGTACTCCACAACCGACCGGGATTTACTATGGCTACACCTTC.

The genes are TRBV19 and TRBJ2-7; 9 bases fit TRBD1. This CDR3 is built from 15 residues. V trimming: 1 base; J trimming: 1 base; junction bases outside the gene matches: 2. CDR1 and CDR2 from the germline V gene are LNHDA and SQIVND (reference sequence). The CDR3 spells CASSIAGTGSYEQYF. The DNA of the CDR3 is TGTGCCAGTAGTATAGCAGGGACAGGGTCCTACGAGCAGTACTTC.

The chain joins TRBV4-2 to TRBJ1-2; D possibly corresponds to TRBD1 (5 bases). This CDR3 has 16 amino acids. Deletions cut 0 bases from V and 1 base from J, with 12 bases between. The germline gives CDR1 LGHNA, CDR2 YNFKEQ. The CDR3 protein is CASSQEDGGFNYGYTF. CDR3 coding DNA: TGTGCCAGCAGCCAAGAGGATGGGGGGTTTAACTATGGCTACACCTTC.

The rearrangement links TRBV2 to TRBJ1-6; perhaps TRBD1 as D (6 bases). The V gene lost 6 bases and the J gene lost 8 bases, with 11 bases spanning the gap. The germline gives CDR1 SNHLY, CDR2 FYNNEI. The CDR3 sequence is 13 residues long. Written as DNA, the CDR3 is TGTGCCAGCAGAGGGGGAAGGGATTCACCCCTCCACTTT. Residues: CASRGGRDSPLHF.

The table lists this clone with a count of one. The chain joins TRBV30 to TRBJ1-2; 9 nucleotides match TRBD1. V dropped 4 bases and J dropped 1; count of bases not matched to a gene: 19. This CDR3 contains 19 residues. Germline lookup yields CDR1 GTSNPN and CDR2 SVGIG (reference sequence). In DNA, the CDR3 is TGTGCCTGGATACGTACCCTAGGACGGGACAGGGCCTTTAACTATGGCTACACCTTC. This encodes CAWIRTLGRDRAFNYGYTF. Full variable domain (remainder filled in from reference TRBV30 and TRBJ1-2): SQTIHQWPATLVQPVGSPLSLECTVEGTSNPNLYWYRQAAGRGLQLLFYSVGIGQISSEVPQNLSASRPQDRQFILSSKKLLLSDSGFYLCAWIRTLGRDRAFNYGYTFGSGTRLTVV.

The count of this clone is one. The chain links TRBV27 to TRBJ1-4; 7 bases are a match to TRBD1. The CDR3 has 14 amino acids. V was clipped by 6 bases and J by 5 bases; unmatched bases: 6. The germline V gene has CDR1 MNHEY and CDR2 SMNVEV (reference sequence). The CDR3 DNA sequence: TGTGCCAGCAGGTTACAGGGGTTGAATGAAAAACTGTTTTTT. Protein: CASRLQGLNEKLFF.

The V call is TRBV7-7, the J call TRBJ1-3; maybe TRBD1 (5 bases). V lost 4 bases, J lost 4 bases, and 14 bases lay in between. CDR1 is SSHAT, CDR2 FNYEAQ, per germline (reference sequence). The CDR3 runs to 15 residues. As DNA, the CDR3 is TGTGCCAGCAGCTCCTCAGCAGGGCCAGGAAACACCATATATTTT. Translated, it gives CASSSSAGPGNTIYF.

This clone was seen a few times. The V and J genes are TRBV7-8 and TRBJ2-5; D is undetermined. The CDR3 extends over 13 amino acids. V was pared by 3 bases and J by 4 bases, with 9 bases between. Germline V gives CDR1 SGHVS, CDR2 FQNEAQ. The chain's CDR3 is CASSFFSRETQYF. Written as DNA, the CDR3 is TGTGCCAGCAGCTTTTTTAGTCGAGAGACCCAGTACTTC.

The chain couples TRBV19 to TRBJ1-2, with unresolved D. The CDR3 is 13 residues long. V dropped 7 bases and J dropped 5 bases, with 14 bases sitting between them. Germline V CDR1 and CDR2: LNHDA, SQIVND (reference sequence). CDR3 in amino acids: CASTLSSRYGYTF. The CDR3, as DNA: TGTGCCAGTACCCTCTCCTCCCGGTATGGCTACACCTTC.

To note about this clone: One junction end disagrees with the germline gene, perhaps due to a read error. V gene TRBV7-7 combines with J gene TRBJ2-7; tentatively, D is TRBD2 (7 bases). Germline loops: CDR1 SSHAT, CDR2 FNYEAQ (reference sequence). The CDR3 covers 14 residues. CDR3 coding DNA: TGTGCCAGCAGCTTTACCGGGGGGCCGGGAGAGCTGTACTTC. Amino acids: CASSFTGGPGELYF.